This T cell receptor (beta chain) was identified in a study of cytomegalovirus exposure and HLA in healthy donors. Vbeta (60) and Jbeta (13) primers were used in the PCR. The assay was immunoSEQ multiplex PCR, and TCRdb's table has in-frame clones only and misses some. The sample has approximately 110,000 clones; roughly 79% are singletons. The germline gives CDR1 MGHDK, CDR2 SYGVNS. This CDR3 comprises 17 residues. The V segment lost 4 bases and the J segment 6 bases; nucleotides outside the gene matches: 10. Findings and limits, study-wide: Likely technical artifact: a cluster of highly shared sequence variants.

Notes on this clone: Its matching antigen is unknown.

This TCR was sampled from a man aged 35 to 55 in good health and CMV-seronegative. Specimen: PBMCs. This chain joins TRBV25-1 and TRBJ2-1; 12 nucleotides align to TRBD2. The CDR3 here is CASSAFGLAGPGNEQFF. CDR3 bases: TGTGCCAGCAGTGCCTTCGGACTAGCGGGACCCGGCAATGAGCAGTTCTTC.